Here is one T cell receptor (beta chain) with its context. The data derive from a study of T cells after yellow fever vaccination. TCRdb processed the 5' RACE reads anew with MiXCR; each CDR3 protein has one entry. The sample records under 350,000 distinct CDR3 sequences, 4.1% being singletons. The TCR was taken from a man aged 18-30 years who received the YFV17D yellow fever vaccine. The sample consisted of PBMCs, taken 5 days after the yellow fever booster vaccination.

In DNA form, the CDR3 reads TGTGCCAGCACCCCGACGTTAGGGACAGGTCATCGTGGCTACACCTTC. Translated: CASTPTLGTGHRGYTF. The V call is TRBV7-8, the J call TRBJ1-2, with 8 nucleotides matching TRBD1. The CDR3 has 16 amino acids. V lost 7 bases and J lost 7; bases outside the gene matches: 17. Germline V lookup: CDR1 SGHVS, CDR2 FQNEAQ.